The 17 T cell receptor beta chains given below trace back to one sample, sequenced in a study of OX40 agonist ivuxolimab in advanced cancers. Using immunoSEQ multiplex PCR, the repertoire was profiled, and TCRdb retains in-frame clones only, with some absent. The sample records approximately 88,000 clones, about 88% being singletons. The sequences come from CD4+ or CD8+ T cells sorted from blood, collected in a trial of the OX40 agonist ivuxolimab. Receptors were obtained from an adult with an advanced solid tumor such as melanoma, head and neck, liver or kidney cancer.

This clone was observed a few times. The CDR3 coding sequence is TGTGCCAGCAGTGATGGGGGGCTAGGTGGCTACACCTTC. Translated: CASSDGGLGGYTF. The rearrangement links TRBV2 to TRBJ1-2, with a weak D call TRBD1 (6 bases). V lost 3 bases and J lost 7, with 12 bases in between. The CDR3 runs to 13 residues. The germline CDR1 and CDR2 sequences are SNHLY and FYNNEI.

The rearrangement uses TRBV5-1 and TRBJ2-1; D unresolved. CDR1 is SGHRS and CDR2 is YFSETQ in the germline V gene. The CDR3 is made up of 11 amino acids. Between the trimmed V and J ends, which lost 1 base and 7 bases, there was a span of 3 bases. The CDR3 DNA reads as TGCGCCAGCAGCTTGTATAATGAGCAGTTCTTC. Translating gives CASSLYNEQFF.

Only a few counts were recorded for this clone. CDR3 in amino acids: CASSPLGVWQPQHF. The CDR3 coding sequence is TGTGCCAGCAGCCCCTTGGGGGTCTGGCAGCCCCAGCATTTT. The gene calls are TRBV7-2 and TRBJ1-5; D perhaps matches TRBD1 (5 bases). The germline CDR1 and CDR2 sequences are SGHTA and FQGNSA. This CDR3 contains 14 residues. The ends were cut back, 5 bases at V and 7 bases at J, with 15 bases in the middle.

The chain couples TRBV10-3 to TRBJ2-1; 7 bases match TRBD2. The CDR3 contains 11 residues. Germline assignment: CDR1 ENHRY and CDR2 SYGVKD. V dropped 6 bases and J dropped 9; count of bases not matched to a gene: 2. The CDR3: CAIRTSTEQFF. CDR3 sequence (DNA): TGTGCCATCAGGACTAGCACTGAGCAGTTCTTC.

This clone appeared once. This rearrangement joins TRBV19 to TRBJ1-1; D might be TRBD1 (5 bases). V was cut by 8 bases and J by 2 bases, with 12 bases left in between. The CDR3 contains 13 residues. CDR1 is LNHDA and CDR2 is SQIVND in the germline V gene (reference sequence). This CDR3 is CASRKQVNTEAFF. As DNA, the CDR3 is TGTGCCAGTCGGAAACAGGTTAACACTGAAGCTTTCTTT.

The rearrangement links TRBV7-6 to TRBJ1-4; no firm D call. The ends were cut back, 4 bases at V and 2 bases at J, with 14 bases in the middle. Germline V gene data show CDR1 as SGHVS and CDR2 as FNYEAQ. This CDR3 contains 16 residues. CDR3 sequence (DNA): TGTGCCAGCAGCTCCGTTCATATGTCGACTAATGAAAAACTGTTTTTT. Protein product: CASSSVHMSTNEKLFF.

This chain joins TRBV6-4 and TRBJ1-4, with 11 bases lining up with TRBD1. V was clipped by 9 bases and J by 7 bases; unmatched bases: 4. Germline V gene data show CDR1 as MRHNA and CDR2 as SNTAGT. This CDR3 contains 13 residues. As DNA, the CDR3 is TGTGCCAGGGGGACAGGGGGAGGTGAAAAACTGTTTTTT. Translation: CARGTGGGEKLFF.

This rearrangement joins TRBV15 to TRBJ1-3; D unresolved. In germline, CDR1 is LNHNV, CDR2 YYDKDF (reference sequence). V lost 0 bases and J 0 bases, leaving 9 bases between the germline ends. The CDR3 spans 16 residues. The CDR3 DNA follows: TGTGCCACCAGCAGAGATTCAGTCCTCTCTGGAAACACCATATATTTT. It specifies CATSRDSVLSGNTIYF.

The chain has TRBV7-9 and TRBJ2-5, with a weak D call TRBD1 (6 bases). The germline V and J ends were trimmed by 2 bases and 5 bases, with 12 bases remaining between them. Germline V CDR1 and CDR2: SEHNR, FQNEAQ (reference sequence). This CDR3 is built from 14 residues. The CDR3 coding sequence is TGTGCCAGCAGCTTACAGGGGTTTGGGGAGACCCAGTACTTC. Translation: CASSLQGFGETQYF.

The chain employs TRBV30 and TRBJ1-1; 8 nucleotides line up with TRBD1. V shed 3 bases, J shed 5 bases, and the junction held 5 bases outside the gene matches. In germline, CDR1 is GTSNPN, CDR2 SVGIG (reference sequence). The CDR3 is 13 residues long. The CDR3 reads CAWRTGVTTEAFF. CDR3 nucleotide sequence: TGTGCCTGGAGGACAGGGGTAACTACTGAAGCTTTCTTT.

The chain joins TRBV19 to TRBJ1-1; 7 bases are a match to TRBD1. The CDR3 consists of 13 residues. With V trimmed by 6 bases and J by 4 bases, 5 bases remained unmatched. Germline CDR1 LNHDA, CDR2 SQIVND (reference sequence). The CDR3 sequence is CASRPTGSTEAFF. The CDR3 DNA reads TGTGCCAGTAGACCGACAGGGAGCACTGAAGCTTTCTTT. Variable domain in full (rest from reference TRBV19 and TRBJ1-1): DGGITQSPKYLFRKEGQNVTLSCEQNLNHDAMYWYRQDPGQGLRLIYYSQIVNDFQKGDIAEGYSVSREKKESFPLTVTSAQKNPTAFYLCASRPTGSTEAFFGQGTRLTVV.

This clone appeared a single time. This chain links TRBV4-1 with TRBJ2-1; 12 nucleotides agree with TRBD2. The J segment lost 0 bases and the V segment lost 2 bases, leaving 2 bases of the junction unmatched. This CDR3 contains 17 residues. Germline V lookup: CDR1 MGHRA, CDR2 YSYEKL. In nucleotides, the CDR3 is TGCGCCAGCAGCCAACCTAGCGGGGGGGCCTCCTACAATGAGCAGTTCTTC. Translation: CASSQPSGGASYNEQFF.

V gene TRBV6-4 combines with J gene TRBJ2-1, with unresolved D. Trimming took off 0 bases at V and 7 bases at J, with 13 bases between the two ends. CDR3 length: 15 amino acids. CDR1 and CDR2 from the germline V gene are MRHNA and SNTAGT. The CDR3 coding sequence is TGTGCCAGCAGTGACTCCAGCTACCAGAAGAATGAGCAGTTCTTC. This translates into CASSDSSYQKNEQFF.

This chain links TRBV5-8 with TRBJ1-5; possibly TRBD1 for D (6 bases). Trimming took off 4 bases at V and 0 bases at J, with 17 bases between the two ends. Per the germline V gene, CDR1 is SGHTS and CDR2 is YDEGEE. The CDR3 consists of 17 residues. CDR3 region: CASSNSPGANSNQPQHF. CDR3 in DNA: TGTGCCAGCAGCAACTCCCCGGGGGCCAATAGCAATCAGCCCCAGCATTTT.

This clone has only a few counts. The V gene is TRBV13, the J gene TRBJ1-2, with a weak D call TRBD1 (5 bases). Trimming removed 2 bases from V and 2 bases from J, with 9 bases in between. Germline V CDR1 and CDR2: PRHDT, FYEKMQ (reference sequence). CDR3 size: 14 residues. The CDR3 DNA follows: TGTGCCAGCAGCTTAAGCTGGGGGAACTATGGCTACACCTTC. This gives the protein CASSLSWGNYGYTF.

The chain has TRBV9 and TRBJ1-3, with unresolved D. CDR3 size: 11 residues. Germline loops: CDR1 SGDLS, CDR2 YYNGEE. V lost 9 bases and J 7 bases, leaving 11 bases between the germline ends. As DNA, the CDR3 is TGTGCCACCGAGGAGGGTAACACCATATATTTT. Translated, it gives CATEEGNTIYF.

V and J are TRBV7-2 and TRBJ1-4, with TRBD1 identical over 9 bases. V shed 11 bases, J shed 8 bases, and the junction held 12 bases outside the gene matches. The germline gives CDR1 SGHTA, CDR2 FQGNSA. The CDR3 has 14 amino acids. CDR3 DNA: TGTGCCGTGGCTTCCGGGACAGGGAAAGAAAAACTGTTTTTT. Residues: CAVASGTGKEKLFF.